Below, 30 T cell receptor beta chains from the same sample are listed, as sequenced in a study of blood T cell repertoires in COVID-19 (dated by TCRdb to the early 2020s). The library relied on the immunoSEQ multiplex PCR assay. TCRdb carries this immuneACCESS record with in-frame sequences only. Its versions omit some clonotypes, under half of them owing to an unresolved V gene in the studies checked, with the rest unexplained. The sample includes about 160,000 clones, with roughly 86% observed a single time. The top ten constitute roughly 4% of the sample. Sequenced input: peripheral blood. Every receptor here comes from a woman in her sixties or seventies who had recovered from COVID-19.

The chain combines TRBV5-4 with TRBJ1-2, with 7 positions matching TRBD1. The V gene end was trimmed by 5 bases and the J gene end by 6 bases; junction bases not matched to a gene: 7. The CDR3 loop spans 13 amino acids. The V gene's germline CDR1 is SGHNT and CDR2 YYREEE (reference sequence). The CDR3 here is CASSSGTVNGYTF. CDR3 DNA sequence: TGTGCCAGCAGTTCCGGGACAGTTAATGGCTACACCTTC.

V gene TRBV25-1 combines with J gene TRBJ2-7; 14 bases map to TRBD2. The CDR3 length is 15 residues. CDR1 is MGHDK and CDR2 is SYGVNS in the germline V gene. Unmatched junction bases numbered 0, after V lost 3 bases and J lost 2 bases. The CDR3 reads CASSETSGGAYEQYF. The CDR3, as DNA: TGTGCCAGCAGTGAGACTAGCGGGGGGGCCTACGAGCAGTACTTC.

V and J are TRBV2 and TRBJ2-2; TRBD2 aligns across 7 bases. CDR3 size: 15 residues. CDR1 SNHLY and CDR2 FYNNEI come from the germline V gene. V trimming: 1 base; J trimming: 6 bases; junction bases outside the gene matches: 5. In DNA, the CDR3 is TGTGCCAGCAGTGAAGGGCAGGGAGGGCCCGGGGAGCTGTTTTTT. This codes for CASSEGQGGPGELFF.

The chain joins TRBV4-3 to TRBJ1-2; the match to TRBD1 covers 7 bases. From germline, CDR1 is LGHNA and CDR2 YSLEER. This CDR3 is built from 15 residues. V shed 5 bases, J shed 7 bases, and the junction held 13 bases outside the gene matches. The CDR3 reads CASSSGGGLAAGYTF. The CDR3 bases are TGCGCCAGCAGCTCAGGAGGGGGCCTTGCGGCTGGCTACACCTTC.

V gene TRBV28 combines with J gene TRBJ1-5, with TRBD1 identical over 9 bases. This CDR3 contains 16 residues. Germline V gene lookup returns CDR1 MDHEN and CDR2 SYDVKM. Trimming took 4 bases from V and 8 from J; bases not matched to a gene: 12. CDR3: CASSSPGQGKGKPQHF. The DNA for the CDR3 is TGTGCCAGCAGTTCCCCGGGACAGGGTAAGGGAAAGCCCCAGCATTTT.

This sequence joins TRBV18 and TRBJ2-3; D is ambiguous. The CDR3 contains 12 residues. Trimming shortened V by 3 bases and J by 3 bases, and 4 bases separated the two germline ends. Germline lookup yields CDR1 KGHSH and CDR2 LQKENI. CDR3 coding DNA: TGTGCCAGCTCACCCCCTACAGATACGCAGTATTTT. Amino acid sequence: CASSPPTDTQYF. Full variable domain (remainder filled in from reference TRBV18 and TRBJ2-3): NAGVMQNPRHLVRRRGQEARLRCSPMKGHSHVYWYRQLPEEGLKFMVYLQKENIIDESGMPKERFSAEFPKEGPSILRIQQVVRGDSAAYFCASSPPTDTQYFGPGTRLTVL.

The chain joins TRBV12-3 or TRBV12-4 to TRBJ1-1, with unresolved D. Between the trimmed V and J ends, which lost 2 bases and 1 base, there was a span of 5 bases. The CDR3 extends over 13 amino acids. The CDR3 nucleotides are TGTGCCAGCAGTTTAAGCCAGAACACTGAAGCTTTCTTT. It is translated as CASSLSQNTEAFF.

The chain combines TRBV5-6 with TRBJ1-1; the match to TRBD1 covers 10 bases. The CDR3 has 12 amino acids. V was clipped by 3 bases and J by 8 bases; unmatched bases: 1. The germline V gene has CDR1 SGHDT and CDR2 YYEEEE. CDR3 loop: CASSWDRGEAFF. In DNA, the CDR3 is TGTGCCAGCAGCTGGGACAGGGGCGAAGCTTTCTTT.

V usage is TRBV28 and J usage is TRBJ1-2; TRBD1 matches at 8 bases. The CDR3 covers 17 residues. Germline assignment: CDR1 MDHEN and CDR2 SYDVKM. V lost 5 bases, J lost 5 bases, and 16 bases stayed unmatched. As DNA, the CDR3 is TGTGCCAGCAGTCCCGCGTACCGGTTAACAGGGGGGTATGGCTACACCTTC. Encoded protein: CASSPAYRLTGGYGYTF.

This clone has only a few counts. The chain couples TRBV4-1 to TRBJ2-7, with D unresolved. V shed 1 base and J shed 5 bases, with 9 bases lying between them. CDR3 length: 13 residues. Germline lookup yields CDR1 MGHRA and CDR2 YSYEKL. DNA for the CDR3: TGCGCCAGCAGCCAAGCCGCAGGCAACGAGCAGTACTTC. It codes for CASSQAAGNEQYF.

This clone was recorded only once. CDR3 region: CASSLGTSGGASDTQYF. The DNA for the CDR3 is TGTGCCAGCAGCTTAGGGACTAGCGGGGGGGCCTCAGATACGCAGTATTTT. The chain carries TRBV7-3 and TRBJ2-3, with 16 bases matching TRBD2. V lost 2 bases to trimming and J lost 4 bases; unmatched junction nucleotides: 3. This CDR3 spans 17 amino acids. CDR1 is SGHTA, CDR2 FQGTGA, per germline.

The chain links TRBV5-1 to TRBJ2-1; the match to TRBD1 covers 8 bases. Germline-derived CDR1 and CDR2 are SGHRS and YFSETQ. Trimming took 0 bases from V and 9 from J; bases not matched to a gene: 8. The CDR3 extends over 15 amino acids. CDR3 protein: CASSLADREVGEQFF. CDR3 DNA: TGCGCCAGCAGCTTGGCGGACAGGGAGGTCGGTGAGCAGTTCTTC. The full variable domain, its missing parts supplied by reference TRBV5-1 and TRBJ2-1, is KAGVTQTPRYLIKTRGQQVTLSCSPISGHRSVSWYQQTPGQGLQFLFEYFSETQRNKGNFPGRFSGRQFSNSRSEMNVSTLELGDSALYLCASSLADREVGEQFFGPGTRLTVL.

The genes are TRBV11-2 and TRBJ2-3; D gene uncertain. Germline V CDR1 and CDR2: SGHAT, FQNNGV. V gave up 0 bases and J gave up 7 bases, with 8 bases separating them. This CDR3 is built from 13 residues. CDR3 region: CASSLDLPYTQYF. Written as DNA, the CDR3 is TGTGCCAGCAGCTTAGATCTACCCTATACGCAGTATTTT. Full variable domain (outside the CDR3, taken from reference TRBV11-2 and TRBJ2-3): EAGVAQSPRYKIIEKRQSVAFWCNPISGHATLYWYQQILGQGPKLLIQFQNNGVVDDSQLPKDRFSAERLKGVDSTLKIQPAKLEDSAVYLCASSLDLPYTQYFGPGTRLTVL.

The chain uses TRBV16 and TRBJ1-1; 8 nucleotides match TRBD1. The CDR3 is made up of 13 amino acids. V shed 5 bases and J 6 bases; nucleotides not matched to a gene: 5. CDR1 and CDR2 (germline): KGHSY, FQNENV. The CDR3 region is CASSIEQGAEAFF. Here the CDR3 DNA reads TGTGCCAGCAGCATCGAACAGGGGGCTGAAGCTTTCTTT.

This chain joins TRBV18 and TRBJ2-2; TRBD2 is a possible D gene (6 bases). CDR1 is KGHSH, CDR2 LQKENI, per germline. Trimming took 3 bases from V and 5 from J, leaving 19 bases between them. The CDR3 sequence is 17 residues long. The CDR3 loop reads CASSPMEGGLGTGELFF. CDR3 in DNA: TGTGCCAGCTCACCCATGGAGGGCGGTCTTGGGACCGGGGAGCTGTTTTTT.

This chain connects TRBV11-1 to TRBJ2-1, with a weak D call TRBD2 (7 bases). Germline CDR1 is SGHAT and CDR2 is FQDESV (reference sequence). The V end lost 2 bases, the J end lost 5 bases, and 13 bases lay between the germline ends. CDR3 length: 15 residues. This chain's CDR3 is CASSLSPGGNNEQFF. CDR3 bases: TGTGCCAGCAGCTTAAGCCCGGGGGGCAACAATGAGCAGTTCTTC.

The chain is built from TRBV19 and TRBJ2-3; D uncertain. V dropped 8 bases and J dropped 0 bases, with 18 bases sitting between them. From germline, CDR1 is LNHDA and CDR2 SQIVND (reference sequence). The CDR3 loop spans 16 amino acids. CDR3 coding DNA: TGTGCCAGTGGTACCGGAGCCCTGTCTAGCACAGATACGCAGTATTTT. Its translation: CASGTGALSSTDTQYF.

The chain links TRBV2 to TRBJ2-2; possible D gene TRBD2, 6 bases. Germline V gene sequence: CDR1 SNHLY, CDR2 FYNNEI. The CDR3 extends over 14 amino acids. V was clipped by 6 bases and J by 4 bases, with 12 bases between them. The CDR3 DNA sequence: TGTGCCAGCAGGCAGACTAGTCGCACCGGGGAGCTGTTTTTT. As protein: CASRQTSRTGELFF. Full variable domain (missing parts from reference TRBV2 and TRBJ2-2): EPEVTQTPSHQVTQMGQEVILRCVPISNHLYFYWYRQILGQKVEFLVSFYNNEISEKSEIFDDQFSVERPDGSNFTLKIRSTKLEDSAMYFCASRQTSRTGELFFGEGSRLTVL.

This chain links TRBV6-5 with TRBJ1-5; D is ambiguous. Germline CDR1 and CDR2: MNHEY and SVGAGI. V shed 3 bases and J shed 0 bases, with 9 bases lying between them. The CDR3 loop spans 15 amino acids. Here the CDR3 reads CASSYRQDSNQPQHF. The CDR3 DNA reads TGTGCCAGCAGTTATCGGCAGGATAGCAATCAGCCCCAGCATTTT.

The chain links TRBV2 to TRBJ2-1; a weak D match, TRBD2 (5 bases). Per the germline V gene, CDR1 is SNHLY and CDR2 is FYNNEI. V was pared by 7 bases and J by 6 bases, with 16 bases between. This CDR3 contains 14 residues. The CDR3 reads CASIREGAGNEQFF. The CDR3, as DNA: TGTGCCAGCATACGAGAAGGTGCGGGCAATGAGCAGTTCTTC.

The rearrangement joins TRBV27 to TRBJ1-1; D perhaps matches TRBD1 (6 bases). Trimming shortened V by 6 bases and J by 1 base, and 12 bases separated the two germline ends. Germline-derived CDR1 and CDR2 are MNHEY and SMNVEV (reference sequence). The CDR3 sequence is 14 residues long. CDR3 DNA sequence: TGTGCCAGCAGGCTTAAGACAGGGAACACTGAAGCTTTCTTT. Translated: CASRLKTGNTEAFF.

The rearrangement joins TRBV6-5 to TRBJ1-1; no reliable D call. Trimming pared 7 bases from V and 1 base from J, leaving 10 bases between. The CDR3 totals 13 residues. CDR1 is MNHEY and CDR2 is SVGAGI in the germline V gene. CDR3 protein: CASILRWNTEAFF. DNA for the CDR3: TGTGCCAGCATTCTGAGATGGAACACTGAAGCTTTCTTT.

The chain joins TRBV23-1 to TRBJ1-4; TRBD1 agrees at 7 bases. TRBV23-1 is treated as an ORF (open reading frame) with a function not yet certain. The CDR3 has 15 amino acids. With 8 bases clipped from V and 8 bases from J, the junction kept 14 bases outside the gene matches. The CDR3 region has the DNA TGCGCCAGCGGATGGACAGGTCGGGGTATGGAAAAACTGTTTTTT. It specifies CASGWTGRGMEKLFF.

This chain uses TRBV6-5 with TRBJ2-1; a weak D match, TRBD2 (5 bases). V was shortened by 6 bases and J by 0 bases, with 6 bases between the two germline ends. Germline V gene data show CDR1 as MNHEY and CDR2 as SVGAGI. CDR3 size: 13 residues. The CDR3 here is CASRGSSYNEQFF. The CDR3 nucleotides are TGTGCCAGCAGAGGGAGCTCCTACAATGAGCAGTTCTTC.

The chain links TRBV7-2 to TRBJ1-4; D not resolved. CDR1 and CDR2 (germline): SGHTA, FQGNSA. CDR3 length equals 13 residues. V was trimmed by 5 bases and J by 10 bases, leaving 14 bases between them. The CDR3: CASSLPGGVKLFF. CDR3 in DNA: TGTGCCAGCAGCCTCCCGGGAGGTGTAAAACTGTTTTTT.

This clone turned up a few times. The chain has TRBV6-2 or TRBV6-3 and TRBJ2-7, with D possibly being TRBD1 (6 bases). The V and J ends lost 2 bases and 7 bases respectively, with 12 bases between them. Germline V CDR1 and CDR2: MNHEY, SVGEGT. This CDR3 is 13 amino acids long. CDR3 protein: CASSYQGPREQYF. The CDR3 region has the DNA TGTGCCAGCAGTTACCAGGGGCCACGGGAGCAGTACTTC.

This clone was observed a single time. The V and J genes are TRBV14 and TRBJ2-7, with 8 bases identical to TRBD2. Germline loops: CDR1 SGHDN, CDR2 FVKESK. This CDR3 has 14 amino acids. V shed 4 bases, J shed 3 bases, and the junction held 5 bases outside the gene matches. The CDR3 sequence: CASSPLGGDYEQYF. CDR3 coding DNA: TGTGCCAGCAGCCCCCTCGGGGGGGACTACGAGCAGTACTTC.

The rearrangement uses TRBV12-3 or TRBV12-4 and TRBJ1-5; no clear D gene. The V and J ends lost 6 bases and 0 bases respectively, with 6 bases between them. This CDR3 has 13 amino acids. CDR3 coding DNA: TGTGCCAGCAGACCAGGTAGCAATCAGCCCCAGCATTTT. This encodes CASRPGSNQPQHF.

CDR3 sequence: CASSPPGGKGNTIYF. The CDR3 nucleotides read TGTGCCAGCAGTCCGCCGGGGGGGAAAGGAAACACCATATATTTT. The chain combines TRBV28 with TRBJ1-3; D might be TRBD1 (5 bases). The V gene's germline CDR1 is MDHEN and CDR2 SYDVKM. The length of the CDR3 is 15 residues. Trimming took 5 bases from V and 4 from J, leaving 15 bases between them.

In this sample, this clone turned up once. The genes are TRBV28 and TRBJ1-3; the match to TRBD1 covers 7 bases. In germline, CDR1 is MDHEN, CDR2 SYDVKM. Germline trimming cut 5 bases from V and 0 bases from J; bases unmatched to any gene: 7. CDR3 length: 16 amino acids. The CDR3 loop reads CASSQTGTVSGNTIYF. The CDR3 bases are TGTGCCAGCAGTCAAACTGGGACAGTCTCTGGAAACACCATATATTTT. The variable domain in full, with the rest retrieved from reference TRBV28 and TRBJ1-3, is DVKVTQSSRYLVKRTGEKVFLECVQDMDHENMFWYRQDPGLGLRLIYFSYDVKMKEKGDIPEGYSVSREKKERFSLILESASTNQTSMYLCASSQTGTVSGNTIYFGEGSWLTVV.